These 24 T cell receptor beta chains originate from one sample sequenced in a study of blood T cells in healthy people across ages. The second PCR ran roughly 6 to 11 cycles with a sample-barcoded 5' primer and J-beta primers. TCRdb re-called the 5' RACE reads with MiXCR, one entry per CDR3 protein. The table lists 1.5 million to 2 million distinct CDR3 sequences, around 36% of them singletons. Sequencing input: blood. The source is a woman aged 25 to 39 in good health.

This clonotype was seen more than once but under ten times. This chain uses TRBV5-5 with TRBJ1-2; no reliable D call. This CDR3 is 15 amino acids long. Trimming removed 0 bases from V and 4 bases from J, with 13 bases in between. Germline CDR1 and CDR2: SGHKS and YYEKEE (reference sequence). The CDR3 here is CASSLALGFAYGYTF. The CDR3 nucleotides are TGTGCCAGCAGCTTGGCCCTGGGGTTCGCCTATGGCTACACCTTC.

The J gene is TRBJ1-6, the V gene TRBV7-2, with 8 positions matching TRBD1. Per germline, CDR1 SGHTA and CDR2 FQGNSA. This CDR3 contains 15 residues. Trimming took 5 bases from V and 13 from J; bases not matched to a gene: 13. CDR3 nucleotide sequence: TGTGCCAGCAGCCTAAGACAGGGGAGTCGGTCGCCCCTCCACTTT. Encoded protein: CASSLRQGSRSPLHF.

This chain uses TRBV3-1 with TRBJ2-5; D remains unclear. Deletions cut 0 bases from V and 1 base from J, with 12 bases between. Per the germline V gene, CDR1 is LGHDT and CDR2 is YNNKEL (reference sequence). The CDR3 runs to 16 residues. CDR3 protein: CASSQEVLGSQETQYF. CDR3 nucleotides: TGTGCCAGCAGCCAAGAAGTTCTGGGATCCCAAGAGACCCAGTACTTC.

The V gene is TRBV2, the J gene TRBJ1-2, with D perhaps matching TRBD1 (5 bases). V shed 7 bases and J shed 8 bases, with 14 bases lying between them. The V gene's germline CDR1 is SNHLY and CDR2 FYNNEI. The CDR3 loop spans 12 amino acids. The CDR3 is CASTGGVTGYTF. Written as DNA, the CDR3 is TGTGCCAGCACCGGGGGGGTAACCGGCTACACCTTC. Looking up the rest from reference TRBV2 and TRBJ1-2 gives the full variable domain: EPEVTQTPSHQVTQMGQEVILRCVPISNHLYFYWYRQILGQKVEFLVSFYNNEISEKSEIFDDQFSVERPDGSNFTLKIRSTKLEDSAMYFCASTGGVTGYTFGSGTRLTVV.

In regard to this clonotype: Sequence at one end of the junction differs from germline and may be a read error. The chain joins TRBV20-1 to TRBJ2-3; 7 nucleotides agree with TRBD1. Germline lookup yields CDR1 DFQATT and CDR2 SNEGSKA (reference sequence). This CDR3 has 11 amino acids. CDR3 residues: CSRQGADTQYF. CDR3 in DNA: TGTAGTCGCCAGGGGGCAGATACGCAGTATTTT.

This clonotype was seen only a few times. V usage is TRBV4-1 and J usage is TRBJ2-7, with 7 bases lining up with TRBD1. V trimming: 4 bases; J trimming: 3 bases; junction bases outside the gene matches: 6. Germline CDR1 is MGHRA and CDR2 is YSYEKL. The CDR3 consists of 14 residues. The CDR3: CASSLKTGNYEQYF. The CDR3 DNA is TGCGCCAGCAGCCTGAAGACAGGGAACTACGAGCAGTACTTC.

The genes are TRBV11-2 and TRBJ2-1, with 8 positions matching TRBD2. Unmatched junction bases numbered 8, after V lost 7 bases and J lost 3 bases. The CDR3 is made up of 15 amino acids. Germline-derived CDR1 and CDR2 are SGHAT and FQNNGV. CDR3 DNA sequence: TGTGCCAGCACCGCGGAGCTAGCGGGCTACAATGAGCAGTTCTTC. As protein: CASTAELAGYNEQFF. Full variable domain (rest looked up from reference TRBV11-2 and TRBJ2-1): EAGVAQSPRYKIIEKRQSVAFWCNPISGHATLYWYQQILGQGPKLLIQFQNNGVVDDSQLPKDRFSAERLKGVDSTLKIQPAKLEDSAVYLCASTAELAGYNEQFFGPGTRLTVL.

The chain carries TRBV25-1 and TRBJ1-1, with 8 nucleotides matching TRBD1. Germline values: CDR1 MGHDK, CDR2 SYGVNS. V shed 5 bases and J 3 bases; nucleotides not matched to a gene: 11. The CDR3 loop spans 16 amino acids. CDR3 in DNA: TGTGCCAGCAGTCTCCGCTCGACAGGGGAACACACTGAAGCTTTCTTT. Its translation: CASSLRSTGEHTEAFF.

This clonotype has more than one count but fewer than ten. The chain links TRBV20-1 to TRBJ1-1; 8 nucleotides line up with TRBD1. This CDR3 has 14 amino acids. J gave up 5 bases and V 3 bases, and 8 bases lay outside the gene matches. Germline loops: CDR1 DFQATT, CDR2 SNEGSKA (reference sequence). DNA of the CDR3: TGCAGTGCTAGGATCTACAGGGGGGGTACTGAAGCTTTCTTT. This sequence encodes CSARIYRGGTEAFF.

This clonotype was seen a handful of times. An end of the junction does not agree with germline; a read error may underlie this. J is TRBJ2-1 and V is TRBV6-7; 10 bases agree with TRBD2. TRBV6-7 is treated as an ORF (open reading frame) with a function not yet certain. The CDR3 is made up of 21 amino acids. The CDR3 nucleotides read TGTGCCAGCAGTTACTCGTTATTACTAGCGGGGCCCGGGGGGGGCTACAATGAGCGGTTCTTC. Protein product: CASSYSLLLAGPGGGYNERFF.

This clonotype was seen a few times. The chain's CDR3 is CASSFLGLAGYEGQDEQFF. The DNA of the CDR3 is TGTGCCAGCAGTTTCTTGGGACTAGCGGGATATGAGGGCCAGGATGAGCAGTTCTTC. The V gene is TRBV6-2 or TRBV6-3, the J gene TRBJ2-1, with TRBD2 identical over 13 bases. The J segment lost 8 bases and the V segment lost 4 bases, leaving 17 bases of the junction unmatched. Germline V gene sequence: CDR1 MNHEY, CDR2 SVGEGT. This CDR3 contains 19 residues.

V and J are TRBV27 and TRBJ2-7; TRBD2 might be the D (6 bases). Germline V CDR1 and CDR2: MNHEY, SMNVEV (reference sequence). Trimming took 2 bases from V and 0 from J, leaving 17 bases between them. The CDR3 has 17 amino acids. For the CDR3, the DNA is TGTGCCAGCAGTTTAAGGCCCGGGAGTTACCGCTCCTACGAGCAGTACTTC. It codes for CASSLRPGSYRSYEQYF.

The chain combines TRBV14 with TRBJ2-7, with TRBD2 matching 7 bases. Germline lookup yields CDR1 SGHDN and CDR2 FVKESK. The V and J ends lost 3 bases and 2 bases, in that order; junction bases with no gene match: 4. The CDR3 consists of 14 residues. For the CDR3, the DNA is TGTGCCAGCAGCCAGCGGGAGTTGCCCTACGAGCAGTACTTC. It is translated as CASSQRELPYEQYF.

This chain joins TRBV29-1 and TRBJ2-3; possibly TRBD1 for D (7 bases). The V gene lost 7 bases and the J gene lost 8 bases, with 22 bases spanning the gap. This CDR3 region has 14 residues. Germline CDR1 and CDR2: SQVTM and ANQGSEA. The CDR3: CSARRTSGGGTQYF. The CDR3, as DNA: TGCAGCGCCCGAAGGACCTCAGGGGGAGGTACGCAGTATTTT.

V and J are TRBV7-9 and TRBJ1-4, with 10 nucleotides matching TRBD1. V lost 6 bases and J lost 7; bases outside the gene matches: 2. Germline lookup yields CDR1 SEHNR and CDR2 FQNEAQ (reference sequence). The CDR3 is 13 amino acids. CDR3 amino acids: CASRDRGREKLFF. The DNA of the CDR3 is TGTGCCAGCAGAGACAGGGGGCGTGAAAAACTGTTTTTT.

This clonotype was picked up a small number of times. This chain connects TRBV9 to TRBJ2-1; D uncertain. This CDR3 is 16 amino acids long. Germline loops: CDR1 SGDLS, CDR2 YYNGEE. V was shortened by 0 bases and J by 0 bases, with 10 bases between the two germline ends. CDR3 region: CASSVEGFSSYNEQFF. CDR3 DNA sequence: TGTGCCAGCAGCGTAGAAGGGTTCAGCTCCTACAATGAGCAGTTCTTC.

This clonotype was observed a handful of times. The CDR3 spells CASTSFGAGYGYTF. The CDR3 bases are TGTGCCAGCACCTCCTTTGGGGCGGGCTATGGCTACACCTTC. The V and J genes are TRBV27 and TRBJ1-2; maybe TRBD1 (5 bases). CDR3 size: 14 residues. Trimming removed 7 bases from V and 4 bases from J, with 16 bases in between. Germline V gene sequence: CDR1 MNHEY, CDR2 SMNVEV (reference sequence).

With respect to this clonotype: The junction differs from germline at one of its ends, possibly a read error. The gene calls are TRBV9 and TRBJ2-1; TRBD2 matches 7 bases. The CDR3 contains 16 residues. Germline lookup yields CDR1 SGDLS and CDR2 YYNGEE. The CDR3 is CASGVETSPFYNEQFF. CDR3 sequence (DNA): TGTGCCAGCGGCGTAGAGACTAGCCCTTTCTACAATGAGCAGTTCTTC.

The chain has TRBV27 and TRBJ2-5; 8 bases map to TRBD1. The last part of the DNA fits TRBJ2-7 better; the J call may be wrong. Per germline, CDR1 MNHEY and CDR2 SMNVEV (reference sequence). This CDR3 contains 20 residues. The CDR3 loop reads CASPPDFRGFGQGQTHEQYF. The CDR3 DNA is TGTGCCAGCCCCCCCGATTTTAGGGGATTTGGACAGGGTCAAACGCACGAGCAGTACTTC.

The CDR3 loop is CASSASGPSDEQFF. CDR3 coding DNA: TGTGCCAGCAGTGCCTCCGGGCCATCCGATGAGCAGTTCTTC. The V call is TRBV6-2 or TRBV6-3, the J call TRBJ2-1; D is uncertain. There are 14 residues in the CDR3. V lost 5 bases and J lost 8, with 16 bases in between. Germline V gene data show CDR1 as MNHEY and CDR2 as SVGEGT.

The CDR3 here is CSARDQGRSGNEQFF. Here the CDR3 DNA reads TGCAGTGCTAGAGACCAGGGCCGTTCGGGCAATGAGCAGTTCTTC. This sequence joins TRBV20-1 and TRBJ2-1; D is perhaps TRBD1 (5 bases). This CDR3 comprises 15 residues. V lost 0 bases and J 6 bases, leaving 15 bases between the germline ends. Germline assignment: CDR1 DFQATT and CDR2 SNEGSKA (reference sequence).

The chain employs TRBV30 and TRBJ1-2; 11 bases map to TRBD1. Germline V gene sequence: CDR1 GTSNPN, CDR2 SVGIG (reference sequence). The CDR3 contains 15 residues. V lost 4 bases and J lost 4; bases outside the gene matches: 8. The CDR3 DNA reads TGTGCCTGGATTTTTCGGACAGGGGGCCTCTATGGCTACACCTTC. Translation: CAWIFRTGGLYGYTF. The full variable domain, in which reference TRBV30 and TRBJ1-2 provide the parts outside the CDR3, is SQTIHQWPATLVQPVGSPLSLECTVEGTSNPNLYWYRQAAGRGLQLLFYSVGIGQISSEVPQNLSASRPQDRQFILSSKKLLLSDSGFYLCAWIFRTGGLYGYTFGSGTRLTVV.

This clonotype has at least ten counts. The chain joins TRBV12-3 or TRBV12-4 to TRBJ2-1; TRBD1 matches at 11 bases. Trimming cost V 5 bases and J 3 bases; bases outside gene matches: 3. The CDR3 contains 15 residues. The DNA for the CDR3 is TGTGCCAGCAGTGCCGGGACAGGGGGCTACAATGAGCAGTTCTTC. This sequence encodes CASSAGTGGYNEQFF.

The chain combines TRBV13 with TRBJ2-1; tentatively, D is TRBD2 (6 bases). Trimming took 4 bases from V and 0 from J, leaving 16 bases between them. The CDR3 has 17 residues. Germline lookup yields CDR1 PRHDT and CDR2 FYEKMQ (reference sequence). Written as DNA, the CDR3 is TGTGCCAGCAGCTCGGGAGCGGGCCGCGACTCCTACAATGAGCAGTTCTTC. Amino acid sequence: CASSSGAGRDSYNEQFF. The complete variable domain, with remaining parts taken from reference TRBV13 and TRBJ2-1, reads AAGVIQSPRHLIKEKRETATLKCYPIPRHDTVYWYQQGPGQDPQFLISFYEKMQSDKGSIPDRFSAQQFSDYHSELNMSSLELGDSALYFCASSSGAGRDSYNEQFFGPGTRLTVL.